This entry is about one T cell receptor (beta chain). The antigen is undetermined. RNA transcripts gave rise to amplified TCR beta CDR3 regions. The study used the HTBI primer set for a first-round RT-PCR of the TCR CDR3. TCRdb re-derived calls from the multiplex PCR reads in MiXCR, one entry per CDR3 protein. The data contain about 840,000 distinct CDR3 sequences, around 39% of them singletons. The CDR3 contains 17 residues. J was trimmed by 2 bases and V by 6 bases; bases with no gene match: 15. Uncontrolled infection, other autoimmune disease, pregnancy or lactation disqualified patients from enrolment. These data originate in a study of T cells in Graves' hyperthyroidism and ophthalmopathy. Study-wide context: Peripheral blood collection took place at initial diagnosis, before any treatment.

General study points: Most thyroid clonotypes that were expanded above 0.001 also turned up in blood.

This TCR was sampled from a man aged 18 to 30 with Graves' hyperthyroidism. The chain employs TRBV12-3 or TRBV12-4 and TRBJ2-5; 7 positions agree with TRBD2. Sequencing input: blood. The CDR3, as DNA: TGTGCCAGCAGCCAAGGGTTCCAGCGGGGTCAGCAAGAGACCCAGTACTTC. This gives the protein CASSQGFQRGQQETQYF.